What follows is one T cell receptor beta chain and its context. Its antigen is unknown. The CDR3 sequence is 13 residues long. With 6 bases removed from V and 4 bases from J, the gap between germline ends came to 12 bases. Per germline, CDR1 MNHNS and CDR2 SASEGT. PCR involved 60 Vbeta and 13 Jbeta primers. Measured with immunoSEQ multiplex PCR; TCRdb has only the in-frame clones, and not every one. The table lists 100,000 or so clones, roughly an eighth of them singletons, with approximately 15% in the top ten. The data originate from a study of cytomegalovirus exposure and HLA in healthy donors. Study at large: Earlier, almost 120 million unique TCR beta sequences were recovered from roughly 180 million T cells by an analysis.

General study points: TCR beta V segments were, for the most part, productive about 87% or about 30% of the time in an earlier analysis. For most TCR sequences rarity was the rule, although some public TCRs occurred in many donors.

The origin of this receptor is a middle-aged man in good health and CMV-seropositive. The sample taken for sequencing was PBMCs. The chain carries TRBV6-1 and TRBJ1-2, with D possibly TRBD1 on 6 matching bases. The CDR3 loop reads CASRLRGVYGYTF. The CDR3 nucleotides are TGTGCCAGCAGGCTCAGGGGAGTCTATGGCTACACCTTC.